The rows below give T cell receptor beta chains drawn from one sample of a study of blood T cell repertoires in COVID-19. Sequencing used immunoSEQ multiplex PCR; TCRdb keeps in-frame clones, though not all of them. Counted here are approximately 210,000 clones, over 80% occurring once; the ten biggest clones make up roughly 2.7%. Material: peripheral blood. These receptors were taken from a woman in her seventies with active or convalescent COVID-19. Both conserved end residues are part of each CDR3. The order of the fields is J gene, V gene, CDR3 protein.

TRBJ2-2,TRBV2,CASRGQENTGELFF
TRBJ2-5,TRBV9,CASNDLPEKTQYF
TRBJ2-1,TRBV5-1,CASSSRTTRYSSYNEQFF
TRBJ1-3,TRBV2,CASQGPGGSGNTIYF
TRBJ1-1,TRBV7-2,CASSLAYGDTEAFF
TRBJ2-7,TRBV30,CAWGPGGAISEQYF
TRBJ2-5,TRBV2,CASSPRGDETQYF
TRBJ1-4,TRBV6-5,CASNPGHYEKLFF
TRBJ1-1,TRBV7-9,CAILSDTEAFF
TRBJ1-6,TRBV30,CAYLNRGYDSPLHF
TRBJ1-2,TRBV6-6,CASSPHTGPYGYTF
TRBJ2-7,TRBV28,CASRQESYEQYF
TRBJ1-5,TRBV7-8,CASTIQGSGNQPQHF
TRBJ2-7,TRBV2,CASSAAVSGSTGEQYF
TRBJ2-7,TRBV11-1,CASSRAGTSLYEQYF
TRBJ1-1,TRBV11-2,CASSLDAGTEAFF
TRBJ2-7,TRBV5-4,CASSLELEGGEQYF
TRBJ2-7,TRBV3-1/TRBV3-2,CASSQVVGDYEQYF
TRBJ2-5,TRBV2,CAKLKETQYF
TRBJ2-3,TRBV10-3,CAISESGRGPDTQYF
TRBJ2-2,TRBV5-1,CASSLRTGPDTGELFF
TRBJ1-2,TRBV7-2,CASSITGGVYGYTF
TRBJ1-6,TRBV5-1,CASGDIGSPLHF
TRBJ2-1,TRBV7-2,CASSLYRGNEQFF
TRBJ1-6,TRBV7-9,CASSLDLSSYNSPLHF
TRBJ1-3,TRBV6-5,CASVEGTGNTIYF
TRBJ1-2,TRBV28,CASSIPSGTGINYGYTF
TRBJ1-4,TRBV5-4,CASSQTGGDEKLFF
TRBJ2-2,TRBV28,CASRDGGTGELFF
TRBJ2-1,TRBV15,CATSSGGGRTYNEQFF
TRBJ2-5,TRBV7-9,CASSSDRGWEETQYF
TRBJ2-1,TRBV6-2/TRBV6-3,CASSPAGARIYNEQFF